Each of the 27 T cell receptor beta chains below was sequenced from the same sample in a study of beta chain features in type 1 diabetes. All of the isolated RNA was reverse transcribed, so expressed TCRB transcripts were sequenced. Repertoires were generated with immunoSEQ multiplex PCR, while TCRdb's copy carries only in-frame clones and drops some. The table includes hundreds of thousands of clones, roughly 16% detected once. Sequencing was carried out using naive CD4+ T cells from blood. These receptors were collected from a man aged 18 to 30 in good health.

The chain couples TRBV11-3 to TRBJ2-7; D remains ambiguous. There are 13 residues in the CDR3. V dropped 5 bases and J dropped 3 bases, with 11 bases sitting between them. Germline-derived CDR1 and CDR2 are SGHNT and YENEEA. The CDR3 nucleotides are TGTGCCAGCAGCCCCGGACGGAGCTACGAGCAGTACTTC. This sequence encodes CASSPGRSYEQYF.

This clone was detected a few times. This chain connects TRBV27 to TRBJ2-5, with D tentatively TRBD2 (5 bases). The V end was cut by 5 bases, the J end by 1 base, with 17 bases between. Per the germline V gene, CDR1 is MNHEY and CDR2 is SMNVEV (reference sequence). The CDR3 totals 16 residues. The CDR3 bases are TGTGCCAGCAGTACCTGGACTTCGTGGGGCCAAGAGACCCAGTACTTC. It encodes CASSTWTSWGQETQYF.

The chain recombines TRBV13 with TRBJ2-3; 12 bases match TRBD2. Germline V CDR1 and CDR2: PRHDT, FYEKMQ (reference sequence). The junction had 3 bases not matched to a gene; V was cut back by 6 bases and J by 5 bases. The CDR3 runs to 14 residues. The CDR3: CASRLLAGGDTQYF. The CDR3 DNA sequence: TGTGCCAGCAGGCTACTAGCGGGGGGAGATACGCAGTATTTT.

The table lists this clone with a few counts. In the same sample, other DNA sequences code for this CDR3. The V and J genes are TRBV4-2 and TRBJ1-5; D unresolved. From germline, CDR1 is LGHNA and CDR2 YNFKEQ. The CDR3 is 14 residues long. Deletions cut 1 base from V and 4 bases from J, with 8 bases between. Here the CDR3 DNA reads TGTGCCAGCAGCCAAGTTACGGGGAATCAGCCCCAGCATTTT. Protein product: CASSQVTGNQPQHF.

The table lists this clone with a few counts. The chain combines TRBV11-2 with TRBJ2-3, with 9 bases identical to TRBD1. The CDR3 covers 13 residues. Germline V gene lookup returns CDR1 SGHAT and CDR2 FQNNGV. The junction had 7 bases not matched to a gene; V was cut back by 5 bases and J by 10 bases. The CDR3 spells CASSQWDRASQYF. As DNA, the CDR3 is TGTGCCAGCAGCCAGTGGGACAGGGCATCGCAGTATTTT.

The rearrangement joins TRBV7-9 to TRBJ1-2; D perhaps matches TRBD1 (6 bases). Trimming shortened V by 5 bases and J by 12 bases, and 19 bases separated the two germline ends. The germline V gene has CDR1 SEHNR and CDR2 FQNEAQ (reference sequence). This CDR3 region has 13 residues. The CDR3 region has the DNA TGTGCCAGCAGCCTGACAGGCCCCATGGAGAACACCTTC. Protein sequence: CASSLTGPMENTF.

The chain combines TRBV27 with TRBJ1-5, with TRBD1 as a possible D gene (6 bases). V was shortened by 3 bases and J by 1 base, with 13 bases between the two germline ends. CDR1 is MNHEY, CDR2 SMNVEV, per germline (reference sequence). CDR3 length equals 16 residues. CDR3 loop: CASSFRTVGSNQPQHF. The CDR3 nucleotides read TGTGCCAGCAGTTTCCGGACAGTCGGGAGCAATCAGCCCCAGCATTTT.

This chain uses TRBV4-3 with TRBJ2-1, with 12 bases aligning to TRBD2. The CDR3 contains 18 residues. Per germline, CDR1 LGHNA and CDR2 YSLEER. Trimming removed 1 base from V and 0 bases from J; junction bases left unmatched: 4. The CDR3 here is CASSQGLAGGHSYNEQFF. In DNA form, the CDR3 reads TGCGCCAGCAGCCAAGGGCTAGCGGGGGGGCACTCCTACAATGAGCAGTTCTTC.

This clone has a handful of counts. Germline is not matched at one junction end, which may reflect a read error. The chain uses TRBV14 and TRBJ2-7, with TRBD1 matching over 8 bases. CDR3 length: 18 amino acids. The germline gives CDR1 SGHDN, CDR2 FVKESK. The CDR3 sequence is CARSQGVRYGTGYYEQYF. In DNA, the CDR3 is TGTGCCCGCAGCCAAGGGGTCCGCTATGGGACAGGATACTACGAGCAGTACTTC. The full variable domain, rest sourced from reference TRBV14 and TRBJ2-7, is EAGVTQFPSHSVIEKGQTVTLRCDPISGHDNLYWYRRVMGKEIKFLLHFVKESKQDESGMPNNRFLAERTGGTYSTLKVQPAELEDSGVYFCARSQGVRYGTGYYEQYFGPGTRLTVT.

This clone was seen only a few times. The chain joins TRBV14 to TRBJ1-2, with 8 bases aligning to TRBD1. The ends lost 0 bases at V and 2 bases at J; junction bases unmatched: 14. CDR3 length equals 19 residues. CDR1 SGHDN and CDR2 FVKESK come from the germline V gene. CDR3 sequence: CASSQEIDLDRAPNYGYTF. The CDR3 bases are TGTGCCAGCAGCCAAGAAATCGATCTGGACAGGGCACCAAACTATGGCTACACCTTC.

The chain combines TRBV15 with TRBJ2-1; 9 bases match TRBD2. The CDR3 is 19 residues long. V was clipped by 1 base and J by 5 bases; unmatched bases: 15. Per germline, CDR1 LNHNV and CDR2 YYDKDF (reference sequence). The CDR3 spells CATSRAPTLSSGINNEQFF. DNA of the CDR3: TGTGCCACCAGCAGAGCCCCCACCCTGTCTAGCGGGATAAACAATGAGCAGTTCTTC. Together with reference TRBV15 and TRBJ2-1, the CDR3 gives the full variable domain: DAMVIQNPRYQVTQFGKPVTLSCSQTLNHNVMYWYQQKSSQAPKLLFHYYDKDFNNEADTPDNFQSRRPNTSFCFLDIRSPGLGDTAMYLCATSRAPTLSSGINNEQFFGPGTRLTVL.

This clone came up a few times. Other DNA sequences in the same sample also yield this CDR3. This chain links TRBV5-1 with TRBJ2-3; D call uncertain. This CDR3 region has 13 residues. Between the trimmed V and J ends, which lost 4 bases and 0 bases, there was a span of 6 bases. Germline V gene sequence: CDR1 SGHRS, CDR2 YFSETQ. In nucleotides, the CDR3 is TGCGCCAGCAGCAGCCCTAGCACAGATACGCAGTATTTT. It translates to CASSSPSTDTQYF. The full variable domain, in which reference TRBV5-1 and TRBJ2-3 provide the parts outside the CDR3, is KAGVTQTPRYLIKTRGQQVTLSCSPISGHRSVSWYQQTPGQGLQFLFEYFSETQRNKGNFPGRFSGRQFSNSRSEMNVSTLELGDSALYLCASSSPSTDTQYFGPGTRLTVL.

The chain has TRBV27 and TRBJ2-4; 7 positions match TRBD2. The germline gives CDR1 MNHEY, CDR2 SMNVEV (reference sequence). Trimming cost V 3 bases and J 3 bases; bases outside gene matches: 5. The CDR3 is made up of 15 amino acids. CDR3 protein: CASSLSGKVKNIQYF. CDR3 in DNA: TGTGCCAGCAGTTTGAGCGGGAAGGTCAAAAACATTCAGTACTTC.

Concerning this clone: This specimen includes other DNA sequences encoding the same CDR3. The chain joins TRBV15 to TRBJ2-7; D gene uncertain. Germline lookup yields CDR1 LNHNV and CDR2 YYDKDF (reference sequence). Trimming stripped 0 bases from V and 0 bases from J, with 3 bases between. This CDR3 contains 13 residues. CDR3 DNA: TGTGCCACCAGCAGAGATCTCTCCTACGAGCAGTACTTC. It specifies CATSRDLSYEQYF. Together with reference TRBV15 and TRBJ2-7, the CDR3 gives the full variable domain: DAMVIQNPRYQVTQFGKPVTLSCSQTLNHNVMYWYQQKSSQAPKLLFHYYDKDFNNEADTPDNFQSRRPNTSFCFLDIRSPGLGDTAMYLCATSRDLSYEQYFGPGTRLTVT.

V usage is TRBV7-2 and J usage is TRBJ1-1, with D possibly being TRBD1 (6 bases). Germline V gene data show CDR1 as SGHTA and CDR2 as FQGNSA. Trimming pared 5 bases from V and 1 base from J, leaving 23 bases between. This CDR3 has 18 residues. The CDR3, as DNA: TGTGCCAGCAGCCTTAGGTTGGCGGGGGCGGTTGGGAACACTGAAGCTTTCTTT. Protein: CASSLRLAGAVGNTEAFF.

The chain has TRBV7-2 and TRBJ1-2; no reliable D call. Trimming shortened V by 3 bases and J by 8 bases, and 10 bases separated the two germline ends. Germline V gene lookup returns CDR1 SGHTA and CDR2 FQGNSA. The CDR3 runs to 12 residues. This chain's CDR3 is CASSFLTWGYTF. The CDR3, as DNA: TGTGCCAGCAGCTTCTTGACTTGGGGCTACACCTTC.

V usage is TRBV19 and J usage is TRBJ1-2; a weak D match, TRBD1 (6 bases). The CDR3 loop spans 14 amino acids. Germline V gene sequence: CDR1 LNHDA, CDR2 SQIVND (reference sequence). The germline V and J ends were trimmed by 4 bases and 6 bases, with 15 bases remaining between them. CDR3 in DNA: TGTGCCAGTAGTACTTTACAGGGACGGCATGGCTACACCTTC. Translation gives CASSTLQGRHGYTF.

The rearrangement joins TRBV7-2 to TRBJ1-6; the D gene is possibly TRBD1 (6 bases). The germline V gene encodes CDR1 SGHTA and CDR2 FQGNSA. The CDR3 totals 15 residues. V was trimmed by 1 base and J by 7 bases, leaving 11 bases between them. The CDR3 nucleotides read TGTGCCAGCAGCTTAGTGCAGGGGCTGAATTCACCCCTCCACTTT. Translation gives CASSLVQGLNSPLHF.

The chain uses TRBV28 and TRBJ2-3, with 8 bases identical to TRBD1. CDR3 length: 15 residues. The V gene's germline CDR1 is MDHEN and CDR2 SYDVKM. V lost 6 bases and J lost 2; bases outside the gene matches: 7. The CDR3 protein is CASRPRTGITDTQYF. The CDR3 region has the DNA TGTGCCAGCAGACCCCGGACAGGGATCACAGATACGCAGTATTTT. The whole variable domain, remainder taken from reference TRBV28 and TRBJ2-3, is DVKVTQSSRYLVKRTGEKVFLECVQDMDHENMFWYRQDPGLGLRLIYFSYDVKMKEKGDIPEGYSVSREKKERFSLILESASTNQTSMYLCASRPRTGITDTQYFGPGTRLTVL.

Turning to this clone: Other DNA sequences in this specimen translate into the identical CDR3. The V and J genes are TRBV11-2 and TRBJ2-3; possibly TRBD1 for D (5 bases). This CDR3 is 13 amino acids long. V dropped 1 base and J dropped 3 bases, with 5 bases sitting between them. Per germline, CDR1 SGHAT and CDR2 FQNNGV. In DNA, the CDR3 is TGTGCCAGCAGCTTAGCAGGGACAGATACGCAGTATTTT. Its protein is CASSLAGTDTQYF.

This clone has more than one count but fewer than ten. CDR3 residues: CASRTQGADTGELFF. The CDR3 DNA sequence: TGTGCCAGCAGGACACAGGGGGCGGACACCGGGGAGCTGTTTTTT. This sequence joins TRBV28 and TRBJ2-2, with 9 positions matching TRBD1. There are 15 residues in the CDR3. Germline V gene lookup returns CDR1 MDHEN and CDR2 SYDVKM. The V gene end was trimmed by 6 bases and the J gene end by 3 bases; junction bases not matched to a gene: 5.

This clone has only a few counts. The chain couples TRBV6-1 to TRBJ1-2, with 7 bases lining up with TRBD1. V lost 3 bases and J lost 5; bases outside the gene matches: 0. CDR1 is MNHNS and CDR2 is SASEGT in the germline V gene. The CDR3 contains 12 residues. CDR3 loop: CASSETGYGYTF. DNA of the CDR3: TGTGCCAGCAGTGAGACAGGGTATGGCTACACCTTC.

V and J are TRBV19 and TRBJ2-5, with 9 bases matching TRBD1. The germline V gene encodes CDR1 LNHDA and CDR2 SQIVND (reference sequence). The CDR3 has 14 amino acids. V was clipped by 9 bases and J by 1 base; unmatched bases: 6. CDR3 DNA: TGTGCCAGCAGGGACAGGGTGGTCCAAGAGACCCAGTACTTC. It translates to CASRDRVVQETQYF.

CDR3 bases: TGTGCCAGCACGTTCTACCAGACAGGTCGATCCTATAATTCACCCCTCCACTTT. Its protein is CASTFYQTGRSYNSPLHF. V is TRBV28 and J is TRBJ1-6; D is possibly TRBD1 (6 bases). The CDR3 loop spans 18 amino acids. Trimming removed 7 bases from V and 1 base from J, with 20 bases in between. Per germline, CDR1 MDHEN and CDR2 SYDVKM.

This clone was counted a few times. The chain employs TRBV7-2 and TRBJ1-5; D is ambiguous. The germline V gene encodes CDR1 SGHTA and CDR2 FQGNSA. Trimming cost V 1 base and J 0 bases, with 4 bases left between them. There are 14 residues in the CDR3. The CDR3 protein is CASSLVVSNQPQHF. CDR3 nucleotides: TGTGCCAGCAGCTTAGTAGTTAGCAATCAGCCCCAGCATTTT.

The rearrangement uses TRBV29-1 and TRBJ2-3, with D perhaps matching TRBD2 (5 bases). The germline CDR1 and CDR2 sequences are SQVTM and ANQGSEA. The CDR3 totals 13 residues. Deletions cut 3 bases from V and 4 bases from J, with 11 bases between. CDR3 nucleotide sequence: TGCAGCGTTGACCGGGGATGGGCAGATACGCAGTATTTT. Residues: CSVDRGWADTQYF.

The J gene is TRBJ1-5, the V gene TRBV5-1, with TRBD1 as a possible D gene (6 bases). CDR3 size: 14 residues. Trimming cost V 0 bases and J 5 bases, with 9 bases left between them. CDR1 and CDR2 from the germline V gene are SGHRS and YFSETQ. The CDR3 DNA sequence: TGCGCCAGCAGCTTGGGACAGGCACATCAGCCCCAGCATTTT. Residues: CASSLGQAHQPQHF.